This is a list of T cell receptor beta chains from one sample in a study of early T cells in non-severe SARS-CoV-2 infection. Using its own MiXCR run on the 5' RACE reads, TCRdb lists one record per CDR3 protein. Found here are around 64,000 distinct CDR3 sequences, roughly an eighth of them singletons; the top ten hold roughly 5.7%. The sample here was whole blood, taken at baseline. These receptors were collected from an adult who was a healthcare worker with PCR-confirmed SARS-CoV-2 infection or an uninfected control (not recorded which). Each CDR3 is given with its conserved first and last residue. The order of the fields is J gene, V gene, clone size, D gene, CDR3 protein, CDR3 DNA. D genes are given only for firm matches. Rows may omit the clone size; those that give it use once, few, many or a size class.

TRBJ1-1	TRBV29-1	few	.	CSVPGYDTEAFF	TGCAGCGTTCCCGGGTACGACACTGAAGCTTTCTTT
TRBJ1-6	TRBV6-4	few	.	CASSEAGYNSPLHF	TGTGCCAGCAGTGAAGCAGGGTACAATTCACCCCTCCACTTT
TRBJ2-7	TRBV6-5	many	.	CASSQLVDSGYEQYF	TGTGCCAGCAGTCAACTGGTCGATTCGGGCTACGAGCAGTACTTC
TRBJ2-7	TRBV7-2	few	TRBD2	CASSFLSSGSMYEQYF	TGTGCCAGCAGCTTTTTGTCTAGCGGGAGTATGTACGAGCAGTACTTC
TRBJ2-5	TRBV7-3	many	.	CASSPGLQETQYF	TGTGCCAGCAGCCCCGGACTCCAAGAGACCCAGTACTTC
TRBJ2-7	TRBV5-1	.	.	CASSYGGGPGQYF	TGCGCCAGCAGCTACGGTGGGGGGCCGGGGCAGTACTTC
TRBJ1-5	TRBV5-8	many	.	CASTPGGRELNQPQHF	TGTGCCAGCACCCCCGGGGGGCGAGAACTCAATCAGCCCCAGCATTTT
TRBJ2-7	TRBV6-6	many	.	CASSFPGEQYF	TGTGCCAGCAGTTTCCCAGGCGAGCAGTACTTC
TRBJ2-3	TRBV5-5	many	.	CASSLHRQGTTDTQYF	TGTGCCAGCAGCCTACATCGGCAGGGTACCACAGATACGCAGTATTTT
TRBJ2-5	TRBV2	many	TRBD2	CASSETSEQETQYF	TGTGCCAGCAGCGAGACTAGCGAGCAAGAGACCCAGTACTTC
TRBJ2-1	TRBV5-1	many	TRBD2	CASSLAGGKERPSYNEQFF	TGCGCCAGCAGCTTGGCGGGAGGGAAAGAGCGGCCCTCCTACAATGAGCAGTTCTTC
TRBJ2-7	TRBV7-8	.	TRBD1	CASSSAGTGMGEQYF	TGTGCCAGCAGCTCCGCCGGGACAGGAATGGGGGAGCAGTACTTC
TRBJ1-6	TRBV6-2/TRBV6-3	few	.	CASSYLGFLLHF	TGTGCCAGCAGTTACTTGGGGTTTCTCCTCCACTTT
TRBJ2-3	TRBV29-1	many	.	CSVDGKGDTQYF	TGCAGCGTTGACGGGAAGGGAGATACGCAGTATTTT
TRBJ1-1	TRBV15	.	.	CATSRDLSTDTEAFF	TGTGCCACCAGCAGAGATCTCTCGACAGACACTGAAGCTTTCTTT
TRBJ2-7	TRBV15	.	.	CATSRDPGEEQYF	TGTGCCACCAGCAGAGATCCCGGGGAAGAGCAGTACTTC
TRBJ2-3	TRBV12-5	few	.	CASGPARRPTDTQYF	TGTGCTAGTGGTCCAGCCCGGCGACCCACAGATACGCAGTATTTT
TRBJ2-3	TRBV20-1	.	.	CSATGESTDTQYF	TGCAGTGCTACCGGGGAGAGCACAGATACGCAGTATTTT
TRBJ2-5	TRBV3-1	.	TRBD1	CASSKWTGEETQYF	TGTGCCAGCAGCAAGTGGACAGGGGAAGAGACCCAGTACTTC
TRBJ2-7	TRBV6-1	.	TRBD2	CASSGGTSGRAYEQYF	TGTGCCAGCAGTGGGGGGACTAGCGGGAGGGCCTACGAGCAGTACTTC
TRBJ2-3	TRBV18	few	TRBD2	CASSPLSGAPDGDTQYF	TGTGCCAGCTCACCTCTTAGCGGGGCCCCCGATGGAGATACGCAGTATTTT
TRBJ2-3	TRBV5-1	few	TRBD2	CASSWGGGGPVDTQYF	TGCGCCAGCAGCTGGGGAGGCGGGGGGCCGGTAGATACGCAGTATTTT
TRBJ2-3	TRBV20-1	.	TRBD1	CSAREGQGIPDTQYF	TGCAGTGCTAGAGAGGGACAGGGAATACCAGATACGCAGTATTTT
TRBJ2-1	TRBV20-1	many	.	CSAGRGGDYNEQFF	TGCAGTGCTGGGAGGGGGGGAGACTACAATGAGCAGTTCTTC
TRBJ2-7	TRBV29-1	many	.	CSVETSRRGHEQYF	TGCAGCGTTGAAACAAGTCGACGGGGCCACGAGCAGTACTTC
TRBJ2-6	TRBV6-1	many	.	CASTWTVKSSGANVLTF	TGTGCCAGCACCTGGACAGTGAAAAGCTCTGGGGCCAACGTCCTGACTTTC
TRBJ2-5	TRBV20-1	.	.	CSANRGAQETQYF	TGCAGTGCTAACCGGGGGGCCCAAGAGACCCAGTACTTC
TRBJ1-2	TRBV3-1	once	.	CASEDPGYGYTF	TGTGCCAGCGAAGATCCTGGCTATGGCTACACCTTC
TRBJ1-3	TRBV2	.	.	CASSVGVHGRGGNTIYF	TGTGCCAGCAGTGTGGGCGTTCACGGTCGAGGCGGAAACACCATATATTTT
TRBJ1-1	TRBV29-1	.	.	CSGSQGMGTEAFF	TGCAGCGGTTCTCAGGGGATGGGGACTGAAGCTTTCTTT
TRBJ2-3	TRBV20-1	few	.	CSARGLASTDTQYF	TGCAGTGCTAGAGGACTCGCTAGCACAGATACGCAGTATTTT
TRBJ1-4	TRBV29-1	.	.	CSVRGANEKLFF	TGCAGCGTTCGCGGGGCTAATGAAAAACTGTTTTTT
TRBJ2-5	TRBV29-1	few	.	CSVGMVETQYF	TGCAGCGTTGGTATGGTGGAGACCCAGTACTTC
TRBJ1-3	TRBV6-5	few	.	CASSYSQGPGNTIYF	TGTGCCAGCAGTTACTCGCAGGGGCCTGGAAACACCATATATTTT
TRBJ1-1	TRBV3-1	.	TRBD1	CASSQTGGGMYTEAFF	TGTGCCAGCAGCCAGACAGGGGGCGGGATGTACACTGAAGCTTTCTTT
TRBJ1-2	TRBV12-5	few	.	CASASSNNYGYTF	TGTGCTAGTGCCTCTAGTAATAACTATGGCTACACCTTC
TRBJ1-5	TRBV4-1	many	.	CASSQAQGSNQPQHF	TGCGCCAGCAGCCAAGCCCAGGGAAGCAATCAGCCCCAGCATTTT
TRBJ1-2	TRBV2	.	TRBD1	CASSGQGTDGYTF	TGTGCCAGCAGCGGACAGGGAACGGATGGCTACACCTTC
TRBJ2-1	TRBV4-3	many	TRBD2	CASSQRAGGTYNEQFF	TGCGCCAGCAGCCAAAGAGCCGGGGGGACCTACAATGAGCAGTTCTTC
TRBJ2-2	TRBV11-3	many	TRBD1	CASSWAWGQGITGELFF	TGTGCCAGCAGCTGGGCCTGGGGACAGGGGATCACCGGGGAGCTGTTTTTT
TRBJ2-1	TRBV6-5	few	TRBD2	CASSYSSSGGSYNEQFF	TGTGCCAGCAGTTACTCGTCTAGCGGGGGATCCTACAATGAGCAGTTCTTC
TRBJ1-5	TRBV20-1	.	TRBD1	CSANRGNGNQPQHF	TGCAGTGCTAACAGGGGAAATGGCAATCAGCCCCAGCATTTT
TRBJ2-2	TRBV5-4	few	.	CASSLGLAGELFF	TGTGCCAGCAGCCTTGGACTGGCCGGGGAGCTGTTTTTT
TRBJ2-1	TRBV19	.	TRBD2	CASSSRLAGGPGNEQFF	TGTGCCAGTAGTTCCCGACTAGCGGGAGGGCCGGGGAATGAGCAGTTCTTC
TRBJ2-3	TRBV20-1	few	TRBD2	CSARNPLAGRGTDTQYF	TGCAGTGCACGCAACCCGCTAGCGGGGAGAGGAACAGATACGCAGTATTTT
TRBJ2-5	TRBV5-1	.	.	CASSLESRKEETQYF	TGCGCCAGCAGCTTGGAAAGCCGGAAAGAAGAGACCCAGTACTTC
TRBJ1-2	TRBV7-6	few	.	CASSLRDDGYTF	TGTGCCAGCAGCTTAAGGGATGATGGCTACACCTTC
TRBJ2-7	TRBV28	.	TRBD1	CASSYRGDSYEQYF	TGTGCCAGCAGCTACAGGGGAGATTCCTACGAGCAGTACTTC
TRBJ2-7	TRBV12-3/TRBV12-4	many	.	CASSLFAGRVSEQYF	TGTGCCAGCAGTTTGTTTGCGGGAAGAGTTTCGGAGCAGTACTTC
TRBJ2-7	TRBV4-2	few	TRBD1	CASSRQTGGDEQYF	TGTGCCAGCAGCCGACAGACAGGGGGCGACGAGCAGTACTTC